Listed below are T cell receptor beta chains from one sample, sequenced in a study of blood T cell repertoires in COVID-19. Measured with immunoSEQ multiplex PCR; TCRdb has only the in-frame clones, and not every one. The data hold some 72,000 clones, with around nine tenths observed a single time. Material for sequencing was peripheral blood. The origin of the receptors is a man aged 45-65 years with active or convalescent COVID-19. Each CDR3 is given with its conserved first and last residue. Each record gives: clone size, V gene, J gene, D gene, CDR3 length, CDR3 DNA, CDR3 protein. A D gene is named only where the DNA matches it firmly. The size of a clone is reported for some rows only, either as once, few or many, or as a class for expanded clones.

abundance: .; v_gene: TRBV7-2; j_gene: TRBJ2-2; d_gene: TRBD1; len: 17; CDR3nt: TGTGCCAGCAGCCCTACAGGGGCCAAAACGAACACCGGGGAGCTGTTTTTT; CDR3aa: CASSPTGAKTNTGELFF
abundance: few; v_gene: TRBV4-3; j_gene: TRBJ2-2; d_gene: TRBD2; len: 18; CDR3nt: TGCGCCAGCAGCCAGGGACTAGCGGGGCGCTGGGGGACCGGGGAGCTGTTTTTT; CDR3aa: CASSQGLAGRWGTGELFF
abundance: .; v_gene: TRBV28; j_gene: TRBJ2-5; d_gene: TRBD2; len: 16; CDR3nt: TGTGCCAGCAGCAGAACTGGGACTAGGTGGGGGGAGACCCAGTACTTC; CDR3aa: CASSRTGTRWGETQYF
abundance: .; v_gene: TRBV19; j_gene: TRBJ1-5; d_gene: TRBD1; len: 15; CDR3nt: TGTGCCAGTAGTAGCGATACAGGGGCCGATCAGCCCCAGCATTTT; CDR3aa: CASSSDTGADQPQHF
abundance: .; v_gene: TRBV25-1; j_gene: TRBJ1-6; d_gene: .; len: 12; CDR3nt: TGTGCCAGCAGTGTAGCCAATTCACCCCTCCACTTT; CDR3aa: CASSVANSPLHF
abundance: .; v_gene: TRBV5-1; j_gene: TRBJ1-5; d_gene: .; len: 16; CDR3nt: TGCGCCAGCAGCCCCACGGCAGGGGCCGGCAATCAGCCCCAGCATTTT; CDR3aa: CASSPTAGAGNQPQHF
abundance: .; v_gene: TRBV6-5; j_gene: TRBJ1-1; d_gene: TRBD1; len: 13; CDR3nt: TGTGCCAGCAGGGGACAGGGCGGCACTGAAGCTTTCTTT; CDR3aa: CASRGQGGTEAFF
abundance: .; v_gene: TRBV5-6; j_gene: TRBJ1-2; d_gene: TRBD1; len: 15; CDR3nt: TGTGCCAGCAGCTTGTATGCAGGACAGGGCTATGGCTACACCTTC; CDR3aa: CASSLYAGQGYGYTF
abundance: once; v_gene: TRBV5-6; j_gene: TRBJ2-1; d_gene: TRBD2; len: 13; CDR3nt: TGTGCCAGCAGCCCCGGGGAGGGACGGGGTCGGTTCTTC; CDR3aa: CASSPGEGRGRFF
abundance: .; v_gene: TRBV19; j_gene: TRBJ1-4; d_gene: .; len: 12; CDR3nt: TGTGCCAGTAGTTTACAGGACGAAAAACTGTTTTTT; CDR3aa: CASSLQDEKLFF
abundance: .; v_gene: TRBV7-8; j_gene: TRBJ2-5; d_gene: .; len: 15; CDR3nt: TGTGCCAGCAGCTTAGTGGCGGGTTACCAAGAGACCCAGTACTTC; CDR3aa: CASSLVAGYQETQYF
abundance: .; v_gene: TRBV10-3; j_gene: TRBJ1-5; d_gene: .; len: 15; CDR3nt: TGTGCCATCAGTGAGTCGGGGGAGGGAAGTCAGCCCCAGCATTTT; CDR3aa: CAISESGEGSQPQHF
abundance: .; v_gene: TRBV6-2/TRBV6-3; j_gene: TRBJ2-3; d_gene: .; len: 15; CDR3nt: TGTGCCAGCAGTTACGATAGGGGGAGCACAGATACGCAGTATTTT; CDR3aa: CASSYDRGSTDTQYF
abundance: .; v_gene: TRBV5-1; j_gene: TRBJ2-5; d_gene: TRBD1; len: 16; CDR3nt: TGCGCCAGCAGCTTGATTCTTACAGGGGGCACAGAGACCCAGTACTTC; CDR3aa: CASSLILTGGTETQYF
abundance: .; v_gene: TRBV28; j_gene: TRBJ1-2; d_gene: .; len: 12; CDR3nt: TGTGCCAGCAGCCTCTTTGGCTCTGGCTACACCTTC; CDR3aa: CASSLFGSGYTF
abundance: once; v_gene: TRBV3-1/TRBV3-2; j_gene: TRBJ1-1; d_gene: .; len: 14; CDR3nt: TGTGCCAGCAGCCACGGGGTGGGGAACACTGAAGCTTTCTTT; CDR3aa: CASSHGVGNTEAFF
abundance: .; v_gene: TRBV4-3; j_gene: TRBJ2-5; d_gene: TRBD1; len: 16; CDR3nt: TGCGCCAGCAGCCAAAATAGAGGCAGGGGGCAAGAGACCCAGTACTTC; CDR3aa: CASSQNRGRGQETQYF
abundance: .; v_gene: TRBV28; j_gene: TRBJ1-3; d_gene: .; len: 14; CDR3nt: TGTGCCAGCAGTTTGGAACAGGGAATAAACACCATATATTTT; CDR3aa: CASSLEQGINTIYF
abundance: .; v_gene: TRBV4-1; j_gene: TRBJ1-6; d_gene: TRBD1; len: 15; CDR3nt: TGCGCCAGCAGCCTCCCGGGACAGGGAGGATCACCCCTCCACTTT; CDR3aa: CASSLPGQGGSPLHF
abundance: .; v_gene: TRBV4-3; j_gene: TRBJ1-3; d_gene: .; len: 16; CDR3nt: TGCGCCAGCAGCCAAGACCCGGGAACACCAGGAAACACCATATATTTT; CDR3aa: CASSQDPGTPGNTIYF
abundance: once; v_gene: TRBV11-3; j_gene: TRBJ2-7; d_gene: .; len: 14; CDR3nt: TGTGCCAGCAGCTTAGAGGGAGGAGCCTACGAGCAGTACTTC; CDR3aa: CASSLEGGAYEQYF
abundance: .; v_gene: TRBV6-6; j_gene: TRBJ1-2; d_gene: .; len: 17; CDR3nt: TGTGCCAGCAGTCGAACAGCCCTCGCGGGGGTGGGGTATGGCTACACCTTC; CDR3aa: CASSRTALAGVGYGYTF
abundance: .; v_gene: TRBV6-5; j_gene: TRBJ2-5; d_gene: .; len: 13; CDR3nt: TGTGCCAGCAGTTACTCAGGGGGAGAGACCCAGTACTTC; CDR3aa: CASSYSGGETQYF